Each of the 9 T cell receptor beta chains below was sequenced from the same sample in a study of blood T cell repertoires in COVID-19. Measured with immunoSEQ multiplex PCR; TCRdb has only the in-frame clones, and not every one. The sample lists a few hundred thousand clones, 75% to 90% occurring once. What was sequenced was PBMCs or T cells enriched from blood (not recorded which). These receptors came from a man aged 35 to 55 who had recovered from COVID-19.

Here the CDR3 DNA reads TGTGCCAGCAGGACTCCCGAAGCTTTCTTT. Translation gives CASRTPEAFF. The chain uses TRBV12-3 or TRBV12-4 and TRBJ1-1; the D is unclear. Trimming took 6 bases from V and 8 from J, leaving 7 bases between them. The CDR3 has 10 amino acids.

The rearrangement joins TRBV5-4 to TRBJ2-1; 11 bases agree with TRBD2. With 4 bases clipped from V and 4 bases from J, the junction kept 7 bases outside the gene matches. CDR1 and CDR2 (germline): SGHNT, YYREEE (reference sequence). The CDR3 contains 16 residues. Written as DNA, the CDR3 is TGTGCCAGCAGCCCACCGGGACTAGCGGCTTACAATGAGCAGTTCTTC. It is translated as CASSPPGLAAYNEQFF.

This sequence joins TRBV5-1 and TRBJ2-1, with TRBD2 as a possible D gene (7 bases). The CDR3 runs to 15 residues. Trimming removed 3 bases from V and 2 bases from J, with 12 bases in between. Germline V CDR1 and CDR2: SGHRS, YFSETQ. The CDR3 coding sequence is TGCGCCAGCAGCTCGGGGGGCGGGACCTACAATGAGCAGTTCTTC. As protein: CASSSGGGTYNEQFF. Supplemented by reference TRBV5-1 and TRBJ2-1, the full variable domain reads KAGVTQTPRYLIKTRGQQVTLSCSPISGHRSVSWYQQTPGQGLQFLFEYFSETQRNKGNFPGRFSGRQFSNSRSEMNVSTLELGDSALYLCASSSGGGTYNEQFFGPGTRLTVL.

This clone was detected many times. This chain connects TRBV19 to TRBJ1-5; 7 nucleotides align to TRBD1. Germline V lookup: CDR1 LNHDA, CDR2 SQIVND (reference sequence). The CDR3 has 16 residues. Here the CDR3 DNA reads TGTGCGGACCCTAGAACCGGGACAGTTAGCAATCAGCCCCAGCATTTT. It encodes CADPRTGTVSNQPQHF. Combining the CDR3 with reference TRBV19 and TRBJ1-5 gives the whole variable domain DGGITQSPKYLFRKEGQNVTLSCEQNLNHDAMYWYRQDPGQGLRLIYYSQIVNDFQKGDIAEGYSVSREKKESFPLTVTSAQKNPTAFYLCADPRTGTVSNQPQHFGDGTRLSIL.

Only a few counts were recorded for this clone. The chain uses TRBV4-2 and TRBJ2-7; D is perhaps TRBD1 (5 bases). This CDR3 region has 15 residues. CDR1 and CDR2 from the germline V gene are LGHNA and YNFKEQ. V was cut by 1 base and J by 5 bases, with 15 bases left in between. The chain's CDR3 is CASSQGAQGRDEQYF. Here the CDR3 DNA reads TGTGCCAGCAGCCAAGGGGCGCAGGGTCGCGACGAGCAGTACTTC.

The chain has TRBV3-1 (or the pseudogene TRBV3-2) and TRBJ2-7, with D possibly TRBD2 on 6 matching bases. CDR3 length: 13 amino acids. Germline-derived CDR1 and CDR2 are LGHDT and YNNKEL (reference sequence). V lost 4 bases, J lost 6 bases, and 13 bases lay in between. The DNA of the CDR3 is TGTGCCAGCAGCCTACCGGGGACTTCCGAGCAGTACTTC. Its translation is CASSLPGTSEQYF.

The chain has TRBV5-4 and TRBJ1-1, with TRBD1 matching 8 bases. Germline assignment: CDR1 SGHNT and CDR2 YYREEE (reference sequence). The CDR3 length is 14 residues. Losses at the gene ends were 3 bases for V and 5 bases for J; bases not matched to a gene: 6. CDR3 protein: CASSSLQGVTEAFF. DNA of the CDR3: TGTGCCAGCAGCTCCTTACAGGGGGTTACTGAAGCTTTCTTT.

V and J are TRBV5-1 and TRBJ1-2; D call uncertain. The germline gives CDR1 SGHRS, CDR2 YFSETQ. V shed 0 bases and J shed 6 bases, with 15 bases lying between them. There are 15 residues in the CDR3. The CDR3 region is CASSLVAGRVDGYTF. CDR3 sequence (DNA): TGCGCCAGCAGCTTGGTAGCTGGGAGAGTGGATGGCTACACCTTC.

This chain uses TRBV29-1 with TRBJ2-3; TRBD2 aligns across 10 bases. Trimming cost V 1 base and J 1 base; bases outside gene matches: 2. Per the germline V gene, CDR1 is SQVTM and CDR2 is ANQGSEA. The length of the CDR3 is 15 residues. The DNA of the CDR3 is TGCAGCGTTGAAGGGACTAGCGGCCGCACAGATACGCAGTATTTT. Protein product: CSVEGTSGRTDTQYF.